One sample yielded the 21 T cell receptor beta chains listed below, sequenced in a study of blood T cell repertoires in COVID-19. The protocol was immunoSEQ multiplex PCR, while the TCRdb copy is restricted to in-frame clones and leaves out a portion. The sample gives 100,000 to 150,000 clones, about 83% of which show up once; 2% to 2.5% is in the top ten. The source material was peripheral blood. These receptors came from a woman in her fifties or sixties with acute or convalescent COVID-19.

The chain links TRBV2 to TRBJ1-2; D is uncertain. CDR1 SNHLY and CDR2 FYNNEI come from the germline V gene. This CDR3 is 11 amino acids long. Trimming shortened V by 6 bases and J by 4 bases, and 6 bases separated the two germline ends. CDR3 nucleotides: TGTGCCAGCAGACAGCCCTATGGCTACACCTTC. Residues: CASRQPYGYTF.

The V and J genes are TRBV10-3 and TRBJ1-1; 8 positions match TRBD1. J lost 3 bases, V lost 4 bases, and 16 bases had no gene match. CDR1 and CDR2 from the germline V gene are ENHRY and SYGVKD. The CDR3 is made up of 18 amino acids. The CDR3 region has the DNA TGTGCCATCAGTGCCCTGAGGGGGACAGGAAGATTGGACACTGAAGCTTTCTTT. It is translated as CAISALRGTGRLDTEAFF.

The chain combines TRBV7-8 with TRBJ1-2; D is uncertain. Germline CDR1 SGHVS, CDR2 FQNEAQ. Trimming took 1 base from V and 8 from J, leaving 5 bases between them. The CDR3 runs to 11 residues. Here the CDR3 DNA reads TGTGCCAGCAGCTTAGGGAGCGGCTACACCTTC. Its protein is CASSLGSGYTF.

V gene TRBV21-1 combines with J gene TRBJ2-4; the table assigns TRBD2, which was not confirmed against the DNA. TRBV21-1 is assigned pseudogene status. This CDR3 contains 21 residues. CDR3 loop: CASSKGQWDYRGSGTKNIQYF. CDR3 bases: TGTGCCAGCAGCAAAGGGCAATGGGATTATCGGGGGAGTGGGACCAAAAACATTCAGTACTTC.

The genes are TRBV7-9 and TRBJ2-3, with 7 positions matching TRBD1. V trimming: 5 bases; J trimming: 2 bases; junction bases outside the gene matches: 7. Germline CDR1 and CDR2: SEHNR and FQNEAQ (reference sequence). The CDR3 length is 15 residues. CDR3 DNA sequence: TGTGCCAGCAGCCCTAGGACAGGACCCACAGATACGCAGTATTTT. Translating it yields CASSPRTGPTDTQYF.

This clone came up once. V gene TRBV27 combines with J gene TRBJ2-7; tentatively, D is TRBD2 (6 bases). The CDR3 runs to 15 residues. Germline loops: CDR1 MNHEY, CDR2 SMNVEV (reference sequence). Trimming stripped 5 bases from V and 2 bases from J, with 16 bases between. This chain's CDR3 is CASSTRRGTTYEQYF. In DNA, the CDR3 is TGTGCCAGCAGTACCAGGAGGGGCACGACCTACGAGCAGTACTTC.

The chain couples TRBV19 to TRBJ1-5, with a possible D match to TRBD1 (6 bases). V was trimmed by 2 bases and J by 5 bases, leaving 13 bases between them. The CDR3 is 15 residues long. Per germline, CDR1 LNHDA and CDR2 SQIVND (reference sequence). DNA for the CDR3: TGTGCCAGTAGTATAATCCTGGACAGTTATCAGCCCCAGCATTTT. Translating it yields CASSIILDSYQPQHF.

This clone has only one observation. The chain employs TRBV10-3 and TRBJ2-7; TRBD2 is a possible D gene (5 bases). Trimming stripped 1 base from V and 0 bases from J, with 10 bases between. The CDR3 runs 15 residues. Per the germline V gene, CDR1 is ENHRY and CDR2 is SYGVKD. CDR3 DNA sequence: TGTGCCATCAGTGAGTTTCTGGGGAGCTCCTACGAGCAGTACTTC. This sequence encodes CAISEFLGSSYEQYF.

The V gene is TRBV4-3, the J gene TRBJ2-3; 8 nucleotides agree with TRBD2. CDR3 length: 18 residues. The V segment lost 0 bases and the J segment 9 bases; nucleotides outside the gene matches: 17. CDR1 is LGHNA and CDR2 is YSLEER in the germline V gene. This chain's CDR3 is CASSQETGRGGGLSTQYF. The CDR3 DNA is TGCGCCAGCAGCCAAGAGACCGGCCGAGGCGGGGGGCTTTCCACGCAGTATTTT.

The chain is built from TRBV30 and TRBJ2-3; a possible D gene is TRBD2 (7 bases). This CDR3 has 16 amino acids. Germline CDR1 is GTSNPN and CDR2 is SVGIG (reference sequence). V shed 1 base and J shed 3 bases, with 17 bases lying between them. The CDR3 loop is CAWSEGEGSLTDTQYF. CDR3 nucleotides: TGTGCCTGGAGTGAGGGGGAGGGCAGCTTAACAGATACGCAGTATTTT.

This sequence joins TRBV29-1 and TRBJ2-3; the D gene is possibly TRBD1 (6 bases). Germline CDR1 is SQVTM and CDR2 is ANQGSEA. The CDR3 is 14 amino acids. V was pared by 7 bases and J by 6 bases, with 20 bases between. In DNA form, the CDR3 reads TGCAGCGCCTTCACCCACAGGGACCGGGATACGCAGTATTTT. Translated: CSAFTHRDRDTQYF.

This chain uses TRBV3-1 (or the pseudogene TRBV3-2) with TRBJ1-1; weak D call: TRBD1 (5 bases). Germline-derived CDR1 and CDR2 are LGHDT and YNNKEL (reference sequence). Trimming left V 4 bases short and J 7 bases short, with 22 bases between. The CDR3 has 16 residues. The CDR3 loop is CASSPTGLGGENEAFF. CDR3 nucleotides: TGTGCCAGCAGCCCCACCGGATTGGGGGGGGAAAATGAAGCTTTCTTT.

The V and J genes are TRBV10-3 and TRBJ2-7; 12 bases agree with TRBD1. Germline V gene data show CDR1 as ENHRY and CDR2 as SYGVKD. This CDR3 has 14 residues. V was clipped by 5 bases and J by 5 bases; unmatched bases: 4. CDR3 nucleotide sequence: TGTGCCATCAGTAAACGGGACAGGGGGCACGAGCAGTACTTC. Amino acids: CAISKRDRGHEQYF.

The CDR3, as DNA: TGTGCCGCCCTCTATCGCAACACTGAAGCTTTCTTT. The encoded protein is CAALYRNTEAFF. This chain uses TRBV24-1 with TRBJ1-1; D is undetermined. V lost 12 bases, J lost 2 bases, and 12 bases lay in between. CDR1 and CDR2 from the germline V gene are KGHDR and SFDVKD. The CDR3 contains 12 residues.

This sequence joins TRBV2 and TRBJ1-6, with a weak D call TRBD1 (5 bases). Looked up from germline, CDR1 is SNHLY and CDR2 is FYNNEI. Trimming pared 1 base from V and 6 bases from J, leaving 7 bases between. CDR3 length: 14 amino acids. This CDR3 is CASSEGRVNSPLHF. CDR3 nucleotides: TGTGCCAGCAGTGAAGGCAGGGTTAATTCACCCCTCCACTTT.

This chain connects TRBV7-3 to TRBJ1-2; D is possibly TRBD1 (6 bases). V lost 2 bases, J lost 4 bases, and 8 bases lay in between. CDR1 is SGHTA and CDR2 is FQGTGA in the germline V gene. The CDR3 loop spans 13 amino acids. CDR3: CASSLQGSYGYTF. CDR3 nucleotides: TGTGCCAGCAGCTTACAGGGGAGCTATGGCTACACCTTC. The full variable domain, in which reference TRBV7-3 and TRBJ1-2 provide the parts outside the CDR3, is GAGVSQTPSNKVTEKGKYVELRCDPISGHTALYWYRQSLGQGPEFLIYFQGTGAADDSGLPNDRFFAVRPEGSVSTLKIQRTERGDSAVYLCASSLQGSYGYTFGSGTRLTVV.

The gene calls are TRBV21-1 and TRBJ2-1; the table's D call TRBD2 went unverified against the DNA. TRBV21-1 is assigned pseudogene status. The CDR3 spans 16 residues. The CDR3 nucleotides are TGTGCCAGCAAACGGACACGGCTAGCGGGGAGCAATGAGCAGTTCTTC. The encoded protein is CASKRTRLAGSNEQFF.

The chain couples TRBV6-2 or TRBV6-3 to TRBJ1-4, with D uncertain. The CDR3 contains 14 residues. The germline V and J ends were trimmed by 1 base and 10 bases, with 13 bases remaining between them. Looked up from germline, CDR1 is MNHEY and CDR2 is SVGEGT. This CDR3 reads CASSYLGQDAKLFF. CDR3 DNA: TGTGCCAGCAGTTACTTGGGCCAAGATGCAAAACTGTTTTTT.

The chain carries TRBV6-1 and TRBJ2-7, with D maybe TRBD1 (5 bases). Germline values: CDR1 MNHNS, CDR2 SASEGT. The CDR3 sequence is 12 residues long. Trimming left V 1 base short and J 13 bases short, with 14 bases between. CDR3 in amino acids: CASSEGVGDDYF. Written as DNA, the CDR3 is TGTGCCAGCAGTGAAGGGGTAGGGGATGATTACTTC.

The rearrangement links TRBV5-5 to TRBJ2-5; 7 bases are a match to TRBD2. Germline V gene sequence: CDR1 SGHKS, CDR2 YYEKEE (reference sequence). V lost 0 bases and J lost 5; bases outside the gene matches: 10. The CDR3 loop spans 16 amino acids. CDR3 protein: CASSLAGGAGEETQYF. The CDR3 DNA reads TGTGCCAGCAGCTTGGCCGGCGGGGCGGGAGAGGAGACCCAGTACTTC.

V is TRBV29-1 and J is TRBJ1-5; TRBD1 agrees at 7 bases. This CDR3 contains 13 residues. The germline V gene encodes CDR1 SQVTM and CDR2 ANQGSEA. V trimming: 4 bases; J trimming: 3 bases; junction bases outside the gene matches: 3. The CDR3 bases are TGCAGCGTTGGACAGGGTGACAATCAGCCCCAGCATTTT. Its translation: CSVGQGDNQPQHF.